This T cell receptor beta chain was captured in a study of blood T cell repertoires in COVID-19. About the study: Researchers got acute and convalescent COVID-19 samples from the United States, Italy and Spain. T cells, B-cell-depleted T cells, or PBMCs provided the cDNA or gDNA that served as material.

Germline lookup yields CDR1 SGHTA and CDR2 FQGNSA. Trimming shortened V by 3 bases and J by 0 bases, and 13 bases separated the two germline ends. This CDR3 is built from 16 residues. Seattle's cohort entered during active infection and was followed longitudinally. TCRdb keeps only in-frame clones here, not all; method: immunoSEQ multiplex PCR. Of some 220,000 clones in the sample, approximately 78% were seen once. This clonotype originated in an older woman with COVID-19, enrolled during active disease. Input material: peripheral blood. The chain couples TRBV7-2 to TRBJ2-3; tentative D call: TRBD2 (5 bases). Here the CDR3 reads CASSLTARTSTDTQYF. The DNA for the CDR3 is TGTGCCAGCAGCTTGACGGCGCGGACTAGCACAGATACGCAGTATTTT. Filled out from reference TRBV7-2 and TRBJ2-3, the complete variable domain reads GAGVSQSPSNKVTEKGKDVELRCDPISGHTALYWYRQSLGQGLEFLIYFQGNSAPDKSGLPSDRFSAERTGGSVSTLTIQRTQQEDSAVYLCASSLTARTSTDTQYFGPGTRLTVL.